The 23 T cell receptor beta chains given below trace back to one sample, sequenced in a study of blood T cell repertoires in COVID-19. Generated by immunoSEQ multiplex PCR, the TCRdb table keeps only in-frame clones and is missing some. In the table there are roughly 260,000 clones, over 80% of which are singletons. Sequencing was done on a sample of PBMCs or T cells enriched from blood (not recorded which). All receptors derive from a woman in her twenties or thirties with acute COVID-19.

J is TRBJ2-7 and V is TRBV7-8; 10 nucleotides agree with TRBD1. V lost 4 bases and J lost 5; bases outside the gene matches: 5. This CDR3 is built from 14 residues. Per the germline V gene, CDR1 is SGHVS and CDR2 is FQNEAQ. The CDR3 coding sequence is TGTGCCAGCAGCTCGGGACAGGGGTCCCACGAGCAGTACTTC. Protein: CASSSGQGSHEQYF. The variable domain in full, with the rest retrieved from reference TRBV7-8 and TRBJ2-7, is GAGVSQSPRYKVAKRGQDVALRCDPISGHVSLFWYQQALGQGPEFLTYFQNEAQLDKSGLPSDRFFAERPEGSVSTLKIQRTQQEDSAVYLCASSSGQGSHEQYFGPGTRLTVT.

The gene calls are TRBV5-1 and TRBJ2-1; 11 bases match TRBD2. The trim removed 8 bases at V and 3 bases at J, leaving 10 bases unmatched. Germline CDR1 SGHRS, CDR2 YFSETQ. The CDR3 runs 16 residues. The CDR3 protein is CASRAGTSGFYNEQFF. In DNA, the CDR3 is TGCGCCAGTCGCGCCGGGACTAGCGGATTCTACAATGAGCAGTTCTTC.

V and J are TRBV19 and TRBJ2-3; TRBD1 aligns across 7 bases. After removal of 5 bases from V and 8 bases from J, the junction contained 10 bases not matched to a gene. This CDR3 is 14 amino acids long. CDR1 and CDR2 from the germline V gene are LNHDA and SQIVND (reference sequence). CDR3 residues: CASSSGTVEFTQYF. The CDR3 DNA sequence: TGTGCCAGTAGTTCTGGGACAGTAGAGTTTACGCAGTATTTT.

The CDR3 protein is CASSDGHYEQYF. The CDR3 DNA reads as TGCGCCAGCAGCGATGGACACTACGAGCAGTACTTC. The J gene is TRBJ2-7, the V gene TRBV5-1, with D possibly matching TRBD1 (5 bases). The CDR3 runs 12 residues. V gave up 4 bases and J gave up 3 bases, with 8 bases separating them. Germline CDR1 reads SGHRS; CDR2 reads YFSETQ.

The chain uses TRBV6-5 and TRBJ1-2, with 12 bases matching TRBD1. Germline assignment: CDR1 MNHEY and CDR2 SVGAGI. The V segment lost 7 bases and the J segment 2 bases; nucleotides outside the gene matches: 5. The CDR3 runs 15 residues. The CDR3 nucleotides read TGTGCCAGCATTGTAGGGACAGGGGGCAACTATGGCTACACCTTC. It translates to CASIVGTGGNYGYTF.

CDR3 sequence: CASSISGDGSYEQYF. The CDR3 DNA reads as TGTGCCAGTAGTATAAGCGGGGACGGGTCCTACGAGCAGTACTTC. V is TRBV19 and J is TRBJ2-7; 7 nucleotides agree with TRBD2. In germline, CDR1 is LNHDA, CDR2 SQIVND (reference sequence). There are 15 residues in the CDR3. V shed 2 bases and J 1 base; nucleotides not matched to a gene: 5.

The V call is TRBV5-1, the J call TRBJ2-3; 9 nucleotides match TRBD1. The length of the CDR3 is 15 residues. Trimming at V came to 4 bases and at J to 5 bases, leaving 8 bases not matched to a gene. The germline CDR1 and CDR2 sequences are SGHRS and YFSETQ. CDR3 sequence reads: CASSPRTGDLDTQYF. CDR3 nucleotide sequence: TGCGCCAGCAGCCCCCGGACAGGGGATCTAGATACGCAGTATTTT.

The V gene is TRBV4-1, the J gene TRBJ1-3; D gene uncertain. This CDR3 contains 16 residues. V lost 4 bases, J lost 0 bases, and 13 bases lay in between. CDR1 and CDR2 from the germline V gene are MGHRA and YSYEKL. The CDR3, as DNA: TGCGCCAGCAGCCCACGGACGGGATTCTCTGGAAACACCATATATTTT. It yields the protein CASSPRTGFSGNTIYF.

The chain carries TRBV20-1 and TRBJ2-1; D not resolved. V lost 3 bases, J lost 3 bases, and 9 bases lay in between. The germline V gene has CDR1 DFQATT and CDR2 SNEGSKA (reference sequence). The CDR3 consists of 13 residues. The CDR3 sequence is CSASVRVYNEQFF. Here the CDR3 DNA reads TGCAGTGCTAGTGTACGGGTCTACAATGAGCAGTTCTTC.

This chain uses TRBV12-5 with TRBJ1-1; D might be TRBD1 (5 bases). Germline values: CDR1 LGHNT, CDR2 FRNRAP. The CDR3 length is 16 residues. Trimming left V 0 bases short and J 4 bases short, with 15 bases between. Here the CDR3 reads CASGLVTGWRGTEAFF. DNA for the CDR3: TGTGCTAGTGGTTTGGTAACTGGATGGAGGGGCACTGAAGCTTTCTTT. Full variable domain (outside the CDR3, taken from reference TRBV12-5 and TRBJ1-1): DARVTQTPRHKVTEMGQEVTMRCQPILGHNTVFWYRQTMMQGLELLAYFRNRAPLDDSGMPKDRFSAEMPDATLATLKIQPSEPRDSAVYFCASGLVTGWRGTEAFFGQGTRLTVV.

This chain uses TRBV12-3 or TRBV12-4 with TRBJ2-3; D remains ambiguous. Trimming cost V 3 bases and J 6 bases, with 10 bases left between them. This CDR3 spans 13 amino acids. CDR3 bases: TGTGCCAGCAGTTTTGCCCGGGTGGATACGCAGTATTTT. Its protein is CASSFARVDTQYF.

The chain couples TRBV29-1 to TRBJ1-2, with a weak D call TRBD1 (6 bases). The CDR3 is 14 amino acids. The ends were cut back, 0 bases at V and 4 bases at J, with 12 bases in the middle. Germline CDR1 reads SQVTM; CDR2 reads ANQGSEA. The CDR3 nucleotides are TGCAGCGTTGAAGATGCGGCAGGGGTCTATGGCTACACCTTC. This codes for CSVEDAAGVYGYTF.

The rearrangement links TRBV4-1 to TRBJ2-7, with TRBD2 identical over 8 bases. This CDR3 spans 15 amino acids. V lost 4 bases and J lost 3; bases outside the gene matches: 8. In germline, CDR1 is MGHRA, CDR2 YSYEKL. As DNA, the CDR3 is TGCGCCAGCAGCCCCTTGACCGGGACTAGCTACGAGCAGTACTTC. As protein: CASSPLTGTSYEQYF.

The DNA of the CDR3 is TGTGCCAGTAGTCGTCAGGGCAACGGCCAGCCCCAGCATTTT. Its protein is CASSRQGNGQPQHF. The chain recombines TRBV19 with TRBJ1-5, with a possible D match to TRBD1 (5 bases). The CDR3 has 14 amino acids. CDR1 is LNHDA and CDR2 is SQIVND in the germline V gene (reference sequence). V was cut by 5 bases and J by 7 bases, with 15 bases left in between.

The chain links TRBV10-1 to TRBJ2-7; 8 bases map to TRBD1. CDR1 is WNHNN, CDR2 SYGVQD, per germline (reference sequence). The CDR3 covers 15 residues. The V segment lost 7 bases and the J segment 6 bases; nucleotides outside the gene matches: 14. Here the CDR3 reads CASNDGGQGIGEQYF. The CDR3 nucleotides are TGCGCCAGCAATGATGGCGGACAGGGCATCGGCGAGCAGTACTTC.

The chain links TRBV10-2 to TRBJ1-2; 7 bases match TRBD1. This CDR3 is built from 16 residues. V shed 7 bases, J shed 5 bases, and the junction held 16 bases outside the gene matches. Per germline, CDR1 WSHSY and CDR2 SAAADI. CDR3 in amino acids: CASTPDRAGGGYGYTF. CDR3 DNA: TGCGCCAGCACTCCCGACAGGGCAGGCGGAGGTTATGGCTACACCTTC.

This clone was seen once. This rearrangement joins TRBV18 to TRBJ2-3; D is ambiguous. In germline, CDR1 is KGHSH, CDR2 LQKENI. Deletions cut 3 bases from V and 0 bases from J, with 7 bases between. The CDR3 is 14 amino acids. This CDR3 is CASSPSGSTDTQYF. The CDR3 nucleotides read TGTGCCAGCTCACCCTCCGGTAGCACAGATACGCAGTATTTT.

The rearrangement uses TRBV4-3 and TRBJ2-7; 13 nucleotides align to TRBD2. Trimming removed 1 base from V and 1 base from J; junction bases left unmatched: 1. Per germline, CDR1 LGHNA and CDR2 YSLEER. The length of the CDR3 is 16 residues. DNA of the CDR3: TGCGCCAGCAGCCAAGCACTAGCGGGGGGGTCCTACGAGCAGTACTTC. It specifies CASSQALAGGSYEQYF.

This clone was observed a handful of times. Here the CDR3 DNA reads TGTGCCAGCACTCTTGGTCCCCCTGACAGACCTCACTATGGCTACACCTTC. Its protein product is CASTLGPPDRPHYGYTF. The chain recombines TRBV5-4 with TRBJ1-2; D possibly corresponds to TRBD1 (5 bases). The CDR3 is 17 residues long. Trimming left V 6 bases short and J 3 bases short, with 24 bases between. Germline loops: CDR1 SGHNT, CDR2 YYREEE (reference sequence).

The chain employs TRBV6-5 and TRBJ1-2; D remains unclear. Germline loops: CDR1 MNHEY, CDR2 SVGAGI. The CDR3 is made up of 16 amino acids. Trimming pared 0 bases from V and 4 bases from J, leaving 15 bases between. The DNA for the CDR3 is TGTGCCAGCAGTTACTCGAACTACGACCCGACCTATGGCTACACCTTC. Translated: CASSYSNYDPTYGYTF.

J is TRBJ2-3 and V is TRBV12-5; 9 bases fit TRBD1. The CDR3 loop spans 15 amino acids. Germline values: CDR1 LGHNT, CDR2 FRNRAP. The junction had 10 bases not matched to a gene; V was cut back by 6 bases and J by 6 bases. The CDR3 spells CASGLRTGDFDTQYF. DNA for the CDR3: TGTGCTAGTGGCCTAAGGACAGGGGATTTCGATACGCAGTATTTT.

The chain has TRBV5-8 and TRBJ1-4; 12 nucleotides match TRBD1. The CDR3 has 16 residues. Germline CDR1 is SGHTS and CDR2 is YDEGEE. V gave up 4 bases and J gave up 7 bases; unmatched junction bases: 8. The CDR3 is CASSISPGQGAEKLFF. The CDR3 nucleotides read TGTGCCAGCAGCATCAGTCCGGGACAGGGGGCTGAAAAACTGTTTTTT. The whole variable domain, remainder taken from reference TRBV5-8 and TRBJ1-4, is EAGVTQSPTHLIKTRGQQATLRCSPISGHTSVYWYQQALGLGLQFLLWYDEGEERNRGNFPPRFSGRQFPNYSSELNVNALELEDSALYLCASSISPGQGAEKLFFGSGTQLSVL.

This clone was observed a few times. The chain employs TRBV5-8 and TRBJ1-2; TRBD1 matches at 12 bases. The junction had 10 bases not matched to a gene; V was cut back by 4 bases and J by 3 bases. CDR1 is SGHTS and CDR2 is YDEGEE in the germline V gene. CDR3 length: 17 amino acids. The CDR3 region has the DNA TGTGCCAGCAGCCTGTTGGGGGGACAGGGGGCTTACTATGGCTACACCTTC. Translation gives CASSLLGGQGAYYGYTF.